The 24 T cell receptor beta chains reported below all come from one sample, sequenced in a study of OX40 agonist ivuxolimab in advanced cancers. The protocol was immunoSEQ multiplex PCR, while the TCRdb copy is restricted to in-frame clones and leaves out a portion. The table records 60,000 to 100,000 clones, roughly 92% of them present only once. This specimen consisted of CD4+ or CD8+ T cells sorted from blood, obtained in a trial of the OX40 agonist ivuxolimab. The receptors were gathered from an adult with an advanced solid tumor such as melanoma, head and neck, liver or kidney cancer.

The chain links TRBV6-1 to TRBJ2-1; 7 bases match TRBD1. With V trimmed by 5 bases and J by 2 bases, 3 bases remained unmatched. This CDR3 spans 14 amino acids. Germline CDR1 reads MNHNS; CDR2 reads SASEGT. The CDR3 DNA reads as TGTGCCAGCAGTCTCCAGGGGGCCTACAATGAGCAGTTCTTC. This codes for CASSLQGAYNEQFF.

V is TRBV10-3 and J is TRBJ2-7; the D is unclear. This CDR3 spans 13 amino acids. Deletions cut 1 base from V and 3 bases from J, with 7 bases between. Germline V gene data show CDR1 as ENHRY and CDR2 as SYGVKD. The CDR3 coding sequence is TGTGCCATCAGTGAGTTTGTCTACTACGAGCAGTACTTC. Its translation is CAISEFVYYEQYF.

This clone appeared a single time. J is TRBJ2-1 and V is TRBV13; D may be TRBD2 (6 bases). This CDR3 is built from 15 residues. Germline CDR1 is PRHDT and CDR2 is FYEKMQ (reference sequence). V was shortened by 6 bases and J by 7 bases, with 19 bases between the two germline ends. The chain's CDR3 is CASRLGWLASNEQFF. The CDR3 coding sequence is TGTGCCAGCAGACTCGGTTGGCTAGCGAGTAATGAGCAGTTCTTC. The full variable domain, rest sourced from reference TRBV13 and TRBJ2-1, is AAGVIQSPRHLIKEKRETATLKCYPIPRHDTVYWYQQGPGQDPQFLISFYEKMQSDKGSIPDRFSAQQFSDYHSELNMSSLELGDSALYFCASRLGWLASNEQFFGPGTRLTVL.

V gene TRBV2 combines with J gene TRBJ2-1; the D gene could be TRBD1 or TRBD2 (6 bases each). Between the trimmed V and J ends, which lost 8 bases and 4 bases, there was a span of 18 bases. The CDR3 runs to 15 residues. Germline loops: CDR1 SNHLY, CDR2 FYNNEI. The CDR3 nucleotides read TGTGCCAGCTGGGGGGCCACAAATACTTACAATGAGCAGTTCTTC. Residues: CASWGATNTYNEQFF.

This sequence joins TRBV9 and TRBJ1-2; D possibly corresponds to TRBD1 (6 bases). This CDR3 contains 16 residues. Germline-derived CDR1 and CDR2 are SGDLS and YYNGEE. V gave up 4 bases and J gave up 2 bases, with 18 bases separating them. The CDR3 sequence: CASSPPPGEGNYGYTF. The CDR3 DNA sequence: TGTGCCAGCAGCCCCCCCCCAGGGGAGGGCAACTATGGCTACACCTTC.

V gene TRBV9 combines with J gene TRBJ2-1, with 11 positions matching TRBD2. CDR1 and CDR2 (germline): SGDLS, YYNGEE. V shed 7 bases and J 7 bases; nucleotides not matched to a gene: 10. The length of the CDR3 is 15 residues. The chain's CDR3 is CASCSDSGGANEQFF. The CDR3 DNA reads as TGTGCCAGCTGCAGCGATAGCGGGGGGGCGAATGAGCAGTTCTTC.

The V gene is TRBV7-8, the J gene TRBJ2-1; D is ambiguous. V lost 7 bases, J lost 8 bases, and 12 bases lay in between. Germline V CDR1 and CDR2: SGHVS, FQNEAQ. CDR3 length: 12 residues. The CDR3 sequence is CASTPVGYEQFF. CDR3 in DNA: TGTGCCAGCACCCCCGTGGGCTATGAGCAGTTCTTC.

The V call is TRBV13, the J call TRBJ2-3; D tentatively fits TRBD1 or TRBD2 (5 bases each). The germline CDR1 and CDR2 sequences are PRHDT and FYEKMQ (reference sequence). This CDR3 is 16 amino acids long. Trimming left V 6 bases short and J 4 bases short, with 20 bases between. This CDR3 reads CASSPRRAGRADTQYF. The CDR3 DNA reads TGTGCCAGCAGTCCTAGGCGGGCAGGGCGGGCAGATACGCAGTATTTT.

In DNA form, the CDR3 reads TGCGCCAGCAGCCAAACCCAGGGTAACTACGAGCAGTACTTC. It translates to CASSQTQGNYEQYF. The chain carries TRBV4-1 and TRBJ2-7, with D perhaps TRBD1 (5 bases). V was clipped by 2 bases and J by 3 bases, with 11 bases between them. Germline V CDR1 and CDR2: MGHRA, YSYEKL. The CDR3 sequence is 14 residues long.

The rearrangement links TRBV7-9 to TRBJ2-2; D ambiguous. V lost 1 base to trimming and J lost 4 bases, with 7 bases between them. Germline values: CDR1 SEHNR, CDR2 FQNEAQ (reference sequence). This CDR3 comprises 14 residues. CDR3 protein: CASSLVVGTGELFF. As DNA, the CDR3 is TGTGCCAGCAGCTTAGTGGTGGGCACCGGGGAGCTGTTTTTT.

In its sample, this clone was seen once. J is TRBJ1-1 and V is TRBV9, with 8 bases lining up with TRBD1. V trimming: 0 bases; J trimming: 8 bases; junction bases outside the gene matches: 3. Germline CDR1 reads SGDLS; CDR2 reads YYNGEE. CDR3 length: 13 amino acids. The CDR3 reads CASSVGTGGEAFF. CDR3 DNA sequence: TGTGCCAGCAGCGTAGGTACAGGGGGGGAAGCTTTCTTT.

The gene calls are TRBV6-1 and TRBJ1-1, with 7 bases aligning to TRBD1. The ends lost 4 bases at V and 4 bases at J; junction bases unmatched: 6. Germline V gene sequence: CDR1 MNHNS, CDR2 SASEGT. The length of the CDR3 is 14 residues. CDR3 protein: CASSGRGQGTEAFF. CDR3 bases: TGTGCCAGCAGTGGAAGGGGGCAGGGCACTGAAGCTTTCTTT.

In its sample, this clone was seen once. CDR3 region: CASSYAVLGETQYF. The CDR3, as DNA: TGTGCCAGCAGTTACGCCGTACTTGGAGAGACCCAGTACTTC. The J gene is TRBJ2-5, the V gene TRBV6-5, with D unresolved. The V gene's germline CDR1 is MNHEY and CDR2 SVGAGI. V lost 2 bases to trimming and J lost 4 bases, with 11 bases between them. The CDR3 is 14 amino acids.

The CDR3: CASSLGRANEQFF. DNA of the CDR3: TGTGCCAGCAGCTTAGGCAGGGCCAATGAGCAGTTCTTC. This chain links TRBV7-6 with TRBJ2-1, with D possibly being TRBD1 (5 bases). From germline, CDR1 is SGHVS and CDR2 FNYEAQ. This CDR3 is built from 13 residues. V was shortened by 1 base and J by 6 bases, with 7 bases between the two germline ends.

Here the CDR3 reads CASSESIVGEQFF. CDR3 nucleotides: TGCGCCAGCAGTGAGTCGATTGTCGGTGAGCAGTTCTTC. V is TRBV10-1 and J is TRBJ2-1; D unresolved. Trimming pared 0 bases from V and 9 bases from J, leaving 9 bases between. This CDR3 contains 13 residues. The germline V gene encodes CDR1 WNHNN and CDR2 SYGVQD (reference sequence).

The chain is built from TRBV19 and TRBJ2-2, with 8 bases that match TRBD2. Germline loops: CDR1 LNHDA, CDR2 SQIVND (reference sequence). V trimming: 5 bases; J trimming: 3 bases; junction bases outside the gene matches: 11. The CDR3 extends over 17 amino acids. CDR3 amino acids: CASSVSSGLQYTGELFF. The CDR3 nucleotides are TGTGCCAGTAGTGTCTCTAGCGGGTTACAGTACACCGGGGAGCTGTTTTTT.

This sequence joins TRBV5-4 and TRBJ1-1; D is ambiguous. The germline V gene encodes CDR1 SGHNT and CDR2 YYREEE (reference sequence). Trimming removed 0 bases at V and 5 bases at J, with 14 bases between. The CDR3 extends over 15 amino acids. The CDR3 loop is CASSLAVLGRTEAFF. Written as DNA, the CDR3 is TGTGCCAGCAGCTTGGCCGTTCTGGGGAGGACTGAAGCTTTCTTT.

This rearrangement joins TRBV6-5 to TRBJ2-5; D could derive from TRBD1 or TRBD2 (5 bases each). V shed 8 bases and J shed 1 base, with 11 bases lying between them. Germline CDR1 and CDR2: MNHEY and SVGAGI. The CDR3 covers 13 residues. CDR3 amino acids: CASWSGLQETQYF. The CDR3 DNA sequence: TGTGCCAGCTGGTCGGGGCTCCAAGAGACCCAGTACTTC.

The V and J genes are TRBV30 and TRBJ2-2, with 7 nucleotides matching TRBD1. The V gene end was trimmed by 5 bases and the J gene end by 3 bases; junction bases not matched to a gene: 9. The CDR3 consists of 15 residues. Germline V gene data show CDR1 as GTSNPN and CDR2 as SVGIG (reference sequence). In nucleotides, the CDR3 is TGTGCCTGGGAGGGTGACAGGGTAGACACCGGGGAGCTGTTTTTT. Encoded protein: CAWEGDRVDTGELFF.

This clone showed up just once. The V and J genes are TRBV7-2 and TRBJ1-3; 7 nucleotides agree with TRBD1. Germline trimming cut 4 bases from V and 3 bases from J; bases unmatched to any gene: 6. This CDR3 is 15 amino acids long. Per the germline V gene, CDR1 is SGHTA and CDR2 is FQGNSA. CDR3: CASSSQTGIGNTIYF. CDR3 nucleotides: TGTGCCAGCAGCTCCCAGACAGGGATTGGAAACACCATATATTTT.

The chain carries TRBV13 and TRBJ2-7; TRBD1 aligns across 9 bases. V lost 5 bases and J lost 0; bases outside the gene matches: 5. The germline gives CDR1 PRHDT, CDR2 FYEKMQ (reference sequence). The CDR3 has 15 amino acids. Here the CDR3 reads CASSQGQGSSYEQYF. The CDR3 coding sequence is TGTGCCAGCAGCCAGGGACAGGGCAGCTCCTACGAGCAGTACTTC.

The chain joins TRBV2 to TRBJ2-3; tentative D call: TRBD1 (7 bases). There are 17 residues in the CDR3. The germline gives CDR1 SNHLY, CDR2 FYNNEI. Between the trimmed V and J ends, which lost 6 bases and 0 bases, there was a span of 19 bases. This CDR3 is CASSDPRDSTSTDTQYF. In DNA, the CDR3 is TGTGCCAGCAGCGACCCGCGGGACAGTACTAGCACAGATACGCAGTATTTT.

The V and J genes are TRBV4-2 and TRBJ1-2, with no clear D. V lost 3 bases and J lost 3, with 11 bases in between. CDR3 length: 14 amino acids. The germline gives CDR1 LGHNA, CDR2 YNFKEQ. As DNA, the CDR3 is TGTGCCAGCAGCCAGGACGGTTCGGACTATGGCTACACCTTC. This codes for CASSQDGSDYGYTF.

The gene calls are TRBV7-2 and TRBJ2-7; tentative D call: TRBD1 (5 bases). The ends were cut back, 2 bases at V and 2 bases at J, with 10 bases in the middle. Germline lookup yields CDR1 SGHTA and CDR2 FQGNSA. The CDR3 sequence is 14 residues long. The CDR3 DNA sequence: TGTGCCAGCAGCTTAAGACAGAACCCCTACGAGCAGTACTTC. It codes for CASSLRQNPYEQYF.